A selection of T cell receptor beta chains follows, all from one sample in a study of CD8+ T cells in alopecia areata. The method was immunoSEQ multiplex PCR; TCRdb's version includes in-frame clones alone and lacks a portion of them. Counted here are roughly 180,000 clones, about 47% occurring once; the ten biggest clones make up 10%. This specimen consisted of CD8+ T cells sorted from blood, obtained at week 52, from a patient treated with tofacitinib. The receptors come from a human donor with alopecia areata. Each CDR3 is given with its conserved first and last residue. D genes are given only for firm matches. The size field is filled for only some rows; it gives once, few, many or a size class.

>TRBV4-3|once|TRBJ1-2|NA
CASSQGTGRGYTF
TGCGCCAGCAGCCAAGGTACAGGACGAGGCTACACCTTC
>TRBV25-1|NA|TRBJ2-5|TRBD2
CASSEYGGGETQYF
TGTGCCAGCAGTGAATATGGCGGGGGAGAGACCCAGTACTTC
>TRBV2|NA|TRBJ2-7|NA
CASGRGESREQYF
TGTGCCAGCGGTCGCGGGGAATCAAGGGAGCAGTACTTC
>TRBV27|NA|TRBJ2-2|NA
CASSPVQGGPGELFF
TGTGCCAGCAGCCCAGTCCAGGGTGGACCCGGGGAGCTGTTTTTT
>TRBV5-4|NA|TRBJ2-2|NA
CASTVSGGELFF
TGTGCCAGCACCGTTTCGGGGGGGGAGCTGTTTTTT
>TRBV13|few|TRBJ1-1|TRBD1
CASSAAGQLNTEAFF
TGTGCCAGCAGCGCGGCGGGACAGTTGAACACTGAAGCTTTCTTT
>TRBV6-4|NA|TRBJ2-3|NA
CASSPLAGPSTDTQYF
TGTGCCAGCAGCCCTCTTGCGGGGCCGAGCACAGATACGCAGTATTTT
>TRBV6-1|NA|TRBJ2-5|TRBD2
CASRKSLAGPETQYF
TGTGCCAGCAGGAAGAGTCTAGCGGGGCCAGAGACCCAGTACTTC
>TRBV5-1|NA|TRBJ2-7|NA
CASSLGGVNEQYF
TGCGCCAGCAGCTTGGGTGGTGTGAACGAGCAGTACTTC
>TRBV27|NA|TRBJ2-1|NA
CASSLRGDEQFF
TGTGCCAGCAGTTTAAGGGGAGATGAGCAGTTCTTC
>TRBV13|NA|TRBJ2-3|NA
CASSWAAAATDTQYF
TGTGCCAGCAGCTGGGCGGCGGCGGCCACAGATACGCAGTATTTT
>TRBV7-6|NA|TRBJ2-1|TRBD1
CASSLGTGFNDEQFF
TGTGCCAGCAGCTTAGGGACAGGGTTTAACGATGAGCAGTTCTTC
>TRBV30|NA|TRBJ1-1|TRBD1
CAWSEGQPGAFF
TGTGCCTGGAGTGAGGGACAGCCCGGGGCTTTCTTT
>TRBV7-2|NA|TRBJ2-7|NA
CASSSDGPSYEQYF
TGTGCCAGCAGCTCGGACGGTCCCTCCTACGAGCAGTACTTC
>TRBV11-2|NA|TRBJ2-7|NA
CASSLGTGYEQYF
TGTGCCAGCAGCTTAGGAACAGGGTACGAGCAGTACTTC
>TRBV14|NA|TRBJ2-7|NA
CASSQDSDLYEQYF
TGTGCCAGCAGCCAAGATTCAGACCTTTACGAGCAGTACTTC